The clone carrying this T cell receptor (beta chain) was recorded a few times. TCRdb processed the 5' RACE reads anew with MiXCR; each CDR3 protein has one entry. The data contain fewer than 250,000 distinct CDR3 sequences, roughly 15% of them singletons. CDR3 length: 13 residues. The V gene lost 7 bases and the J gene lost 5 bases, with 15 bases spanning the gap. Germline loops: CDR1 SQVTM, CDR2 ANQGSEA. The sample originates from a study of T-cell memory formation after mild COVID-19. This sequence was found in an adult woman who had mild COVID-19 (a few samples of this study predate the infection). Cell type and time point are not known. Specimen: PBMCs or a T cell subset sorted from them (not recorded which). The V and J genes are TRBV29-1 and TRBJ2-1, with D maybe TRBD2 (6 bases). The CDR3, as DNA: TGCAGCGCCATGGGACTGGCGAACAATGAGCAGTTCTTC. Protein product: CSAMGLANNEQFF.